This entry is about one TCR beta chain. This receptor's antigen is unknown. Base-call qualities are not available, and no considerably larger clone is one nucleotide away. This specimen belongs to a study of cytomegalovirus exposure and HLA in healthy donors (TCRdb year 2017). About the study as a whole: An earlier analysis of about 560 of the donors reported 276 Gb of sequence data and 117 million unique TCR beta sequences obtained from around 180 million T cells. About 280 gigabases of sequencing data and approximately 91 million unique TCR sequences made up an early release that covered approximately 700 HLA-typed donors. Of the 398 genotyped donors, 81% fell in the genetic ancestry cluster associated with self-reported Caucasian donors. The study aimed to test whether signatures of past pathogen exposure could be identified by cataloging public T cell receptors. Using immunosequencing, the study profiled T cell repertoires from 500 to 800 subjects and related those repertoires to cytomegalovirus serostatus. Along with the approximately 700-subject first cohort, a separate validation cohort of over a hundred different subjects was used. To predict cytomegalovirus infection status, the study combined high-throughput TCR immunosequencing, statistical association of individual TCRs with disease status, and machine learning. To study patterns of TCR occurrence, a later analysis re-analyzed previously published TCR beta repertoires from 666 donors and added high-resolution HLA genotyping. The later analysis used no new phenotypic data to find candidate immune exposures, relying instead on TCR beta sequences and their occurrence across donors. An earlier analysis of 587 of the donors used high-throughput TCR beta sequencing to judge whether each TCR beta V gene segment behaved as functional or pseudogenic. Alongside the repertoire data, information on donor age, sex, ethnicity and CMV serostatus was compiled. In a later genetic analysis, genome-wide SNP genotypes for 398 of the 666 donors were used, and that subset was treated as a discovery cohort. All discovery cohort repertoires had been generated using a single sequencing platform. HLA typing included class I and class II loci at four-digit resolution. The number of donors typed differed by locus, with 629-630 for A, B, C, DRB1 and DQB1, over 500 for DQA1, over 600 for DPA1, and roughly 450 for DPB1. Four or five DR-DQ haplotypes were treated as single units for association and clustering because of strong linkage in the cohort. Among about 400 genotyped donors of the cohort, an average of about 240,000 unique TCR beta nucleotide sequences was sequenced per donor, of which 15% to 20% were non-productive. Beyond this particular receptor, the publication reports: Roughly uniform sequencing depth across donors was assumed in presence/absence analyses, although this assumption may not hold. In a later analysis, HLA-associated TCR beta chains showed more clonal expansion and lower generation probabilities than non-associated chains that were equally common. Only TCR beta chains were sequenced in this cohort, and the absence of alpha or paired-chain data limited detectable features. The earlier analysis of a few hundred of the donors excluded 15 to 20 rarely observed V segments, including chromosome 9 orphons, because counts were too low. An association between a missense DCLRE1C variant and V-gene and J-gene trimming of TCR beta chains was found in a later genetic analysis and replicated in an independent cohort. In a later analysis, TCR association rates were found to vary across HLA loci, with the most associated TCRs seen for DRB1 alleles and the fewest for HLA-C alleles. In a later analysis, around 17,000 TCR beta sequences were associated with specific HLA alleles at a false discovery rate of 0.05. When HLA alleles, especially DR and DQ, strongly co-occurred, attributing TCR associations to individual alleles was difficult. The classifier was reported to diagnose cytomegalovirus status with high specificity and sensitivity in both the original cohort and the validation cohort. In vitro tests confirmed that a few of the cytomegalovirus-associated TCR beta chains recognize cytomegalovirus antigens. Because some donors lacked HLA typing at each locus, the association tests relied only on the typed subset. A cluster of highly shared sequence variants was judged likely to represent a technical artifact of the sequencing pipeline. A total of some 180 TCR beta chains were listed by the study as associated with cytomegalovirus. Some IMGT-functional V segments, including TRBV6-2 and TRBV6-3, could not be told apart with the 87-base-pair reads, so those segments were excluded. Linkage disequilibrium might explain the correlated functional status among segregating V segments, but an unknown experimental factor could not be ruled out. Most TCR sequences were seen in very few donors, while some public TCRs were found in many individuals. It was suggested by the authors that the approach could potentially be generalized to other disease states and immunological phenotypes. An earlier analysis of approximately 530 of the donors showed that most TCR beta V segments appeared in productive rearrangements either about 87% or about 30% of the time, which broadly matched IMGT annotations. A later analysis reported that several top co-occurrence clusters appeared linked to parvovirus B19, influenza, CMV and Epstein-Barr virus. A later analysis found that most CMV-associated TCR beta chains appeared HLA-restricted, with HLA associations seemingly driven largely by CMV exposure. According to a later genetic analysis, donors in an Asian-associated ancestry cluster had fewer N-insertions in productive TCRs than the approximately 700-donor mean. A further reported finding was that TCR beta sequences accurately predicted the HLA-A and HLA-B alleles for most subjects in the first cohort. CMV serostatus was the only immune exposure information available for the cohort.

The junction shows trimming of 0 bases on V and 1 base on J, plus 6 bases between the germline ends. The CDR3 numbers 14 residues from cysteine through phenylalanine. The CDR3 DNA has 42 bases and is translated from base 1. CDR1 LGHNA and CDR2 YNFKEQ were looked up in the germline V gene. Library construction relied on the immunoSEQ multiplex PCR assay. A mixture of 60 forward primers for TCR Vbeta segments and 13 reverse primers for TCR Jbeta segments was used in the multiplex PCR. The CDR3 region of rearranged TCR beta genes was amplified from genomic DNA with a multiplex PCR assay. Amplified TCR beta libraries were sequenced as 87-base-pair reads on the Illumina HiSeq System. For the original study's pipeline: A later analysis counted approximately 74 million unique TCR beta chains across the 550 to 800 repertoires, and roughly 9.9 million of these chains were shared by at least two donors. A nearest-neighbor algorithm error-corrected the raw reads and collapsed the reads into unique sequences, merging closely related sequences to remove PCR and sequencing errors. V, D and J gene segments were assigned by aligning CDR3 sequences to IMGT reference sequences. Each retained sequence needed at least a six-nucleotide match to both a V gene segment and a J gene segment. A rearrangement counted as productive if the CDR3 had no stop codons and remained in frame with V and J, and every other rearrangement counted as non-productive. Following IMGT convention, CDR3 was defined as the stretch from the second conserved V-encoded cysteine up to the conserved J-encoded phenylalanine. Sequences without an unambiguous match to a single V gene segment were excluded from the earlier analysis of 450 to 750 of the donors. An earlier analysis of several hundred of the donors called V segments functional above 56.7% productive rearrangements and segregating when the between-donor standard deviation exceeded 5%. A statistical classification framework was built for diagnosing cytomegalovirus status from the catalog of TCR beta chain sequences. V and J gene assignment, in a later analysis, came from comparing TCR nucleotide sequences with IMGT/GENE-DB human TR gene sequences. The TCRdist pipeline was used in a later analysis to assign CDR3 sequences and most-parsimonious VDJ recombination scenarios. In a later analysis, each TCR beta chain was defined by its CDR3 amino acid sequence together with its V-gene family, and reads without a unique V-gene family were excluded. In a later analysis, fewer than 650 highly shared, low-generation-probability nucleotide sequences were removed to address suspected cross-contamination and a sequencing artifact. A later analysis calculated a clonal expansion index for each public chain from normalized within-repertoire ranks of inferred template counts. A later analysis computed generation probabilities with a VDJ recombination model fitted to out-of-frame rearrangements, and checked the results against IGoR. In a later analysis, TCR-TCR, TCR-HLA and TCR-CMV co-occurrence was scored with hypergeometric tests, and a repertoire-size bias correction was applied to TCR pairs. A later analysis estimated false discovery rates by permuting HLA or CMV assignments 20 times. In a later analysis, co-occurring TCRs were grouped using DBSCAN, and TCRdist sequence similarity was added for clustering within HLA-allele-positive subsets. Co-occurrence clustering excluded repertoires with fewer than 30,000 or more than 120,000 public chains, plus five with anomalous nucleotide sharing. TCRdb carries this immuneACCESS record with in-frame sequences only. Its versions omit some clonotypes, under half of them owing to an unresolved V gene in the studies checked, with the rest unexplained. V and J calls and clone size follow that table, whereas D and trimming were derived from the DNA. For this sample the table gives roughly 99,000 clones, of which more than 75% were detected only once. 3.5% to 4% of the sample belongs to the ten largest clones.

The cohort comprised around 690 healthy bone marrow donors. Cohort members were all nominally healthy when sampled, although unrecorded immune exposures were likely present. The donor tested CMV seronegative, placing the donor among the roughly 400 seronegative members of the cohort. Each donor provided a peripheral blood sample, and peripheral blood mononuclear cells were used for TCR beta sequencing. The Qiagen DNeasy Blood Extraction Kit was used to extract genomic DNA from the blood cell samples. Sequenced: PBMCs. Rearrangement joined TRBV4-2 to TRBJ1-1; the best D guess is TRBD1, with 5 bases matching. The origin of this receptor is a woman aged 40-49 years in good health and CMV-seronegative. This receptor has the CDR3 CASSQETGNTEAFF. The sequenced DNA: TGTGCCAGCAGCCAAGAAACAGGGAACACTGAAGCTTTCTTT.